These 18 T cell receptor beta chains share one sample of origin, sequenced in a study of T cells in Graves' hyperthyroidism and ophthalmopathy. RNA transcripts were the template for amplifying TCR beta CDR3 regions. In the first-round RT-PCR of the TCR CDR3, the HTBI primer set was used. From the multiplex PCR reads, TCRdb called clonotypes with MiXCR, one entry per CDR3 protein. The profile shows about 510,000 distinct CDR3 sequences, about 14% of them singletons. The sequenced sample consisted of blood. These TCRs come from a woman between 35 and 50 years old with Graves' hyperthyroidism.

This clonotype was counted ten times or more. The chain carries TRBV6-2 or TRBV6-3 and TRBJ2-3; D is possibly TRBD1 or TRBD2 (6 bases each). The CDR3 covers 16 residues. Trimming cost V 2 bases and J 2 bases, with 14 bases left between them. In germline, CDR1 is MNHEY, CDR2 SVGEGT. The CDR3 nucleotides are TGTGCCAGCAGTTACGAGGGGGGTCGAGTCACAGATACGCAGTATTTT. This sequence encodes CASSYEGGRVTDTQYF.

Ten or more counts support this clonotype. V gene TRBV10-1 combines with J gene TRBJ1-4; 7 bases are shared with TRBD1. Germline CDR1 is WNHNN and CDR2 is SYGVQD (reference sequence). The CDR3 sequence is 18 residues long. Germline trimming cut 6 bases from V and 0 bases from J; bases unmatched to any gene: 13. CDR3 residues: CASSQTGLEGATNEKLFF. The CDR3 DNA reads TGCGCCAGCAGCCAGACAGGGCTGGAAGGCGCAACTAATGAAAAACTGTTTTTT.

In this sample, this clonotype turned up many times. The chain uses TRBV15 and TRBJ2-7, with 7 bases matching TRBD1. The V segment lost 3 bases and the J segment 4 bases; nucleotides outside the gene matches: 9. The CDR3 loop spans 15 amino acids. Per germline, CDR1 LNHNV and CDR2 YYDKDF (reference sequence). The CDR3 reads CATSRSLAGGYEQYF. Written as DNA, the CDR3 is TGTGCCACCAGCAGGTCTTTAGCAGGGGGATACGAGCAGTACTTC.

This clonotype was observed at least ten times. The chain is built from TRBV9 and TRBJ2-1; 7 bases are shared with TRBD2. CDR3 length: 15 residues. Losses at the gene ends were 0 bases for V and 4 bases for J; bases not matched to a gene: 4. Germline lookup yields CDR1 SGDLS and CDR2 YYNGEE. CDR3 nucleotides: TGTGCCAGCAGCGTAGATCTAGCGGTGTACAATGAGCAGTTCTTC. This encodes CASSVDLAVYNEQFF.

The rearrangement links TRBV4-1 to TRBJ1-2; 9 nucleotides align to TRBD1. This CDR3 spans 16 amino acids. Per the germline V gene, CDR1 is MGHRA and CDR2 is YSYEKL. V trimming: 2 bases; J trimming: 7 bases; junction bases outside the gene matches: 11. CDR3 sequence: CASSQHNRGQRAGYTF. As DNA, the CDR3 is TGCGCCAGCAGCCAACACAACAGGGGGCAAAGGGCTGGCTACACCTTC.

The genes are TRBV24-1 and TRBJ1-5; a possible D gene is TRBD1 (6 bases). Germline V gene sequence: CDR1 KGHDR, CDR2 SFDVKD. V was pared by 2 bases and J by 3 bases, with 10 bases between. The CDR3 is made up of 15 amino acids. In nucleotides, the CDR3 is TGTGCCACCAGTGATTCCCGACAGGTCAATCAGCCCCAGCATTTT. Translation: CATSDSRQVNQPQHF.

This clonotype was picked up many times. V gene TRBV7-2 combines with J gene TRBJ2-1, with TRBD2 matching 8 bases. The germline V gene encodes CDR1 SGHTA and CDR2 FQGNSA. V trimming: 8 bases; J trimming: 7 bases; junction bases outside the gene matches: 7. The CDR3 contains 13 residues. For the CDR3, the DNA is TGTGCCAGCGGCTCGGGACTAGTTAATGAGCAGTTCTTC. Its protein is CASGSGLVNEQFF.

This clonotype was found once. The rearrangement uses TRBV5-8 and TRBJ2-7, with a weak D call TRBD2 (6 bases). The ends were cut back, 6 bases at V and 5 bases at J, with 18 bases in the middle. The CDR3 has 14 amino acids. Germline assignment: CDR1 SGHTS and CDR2 YDEGEE. The CDR3 sequence is CASIPGLQPHEQYF. The CDR3 DNA reads TGTGCCAGCATCCCGGGACTTCAACCCCACGAGCAGTACTTC.

Ten or more counts support this clonotype. The J gene is TRBJ2-2, the V gene TRBV3-1; D could derive from TRBD1 or TRBD2 (5 bases each). CDR3 length equals 15 residues. Per germline, CDR1 LGHDT and CDR2 YNNKEL (reference sequence). V shed 4 bases and J shed 3 bases, with 12 bases lying between them. The CDR3 is CASSPTGTDTGELFF. The CDR3 bases are TGTGCCAGCAGCCCAACCGGGACGGACACCGGGGAGCTGTTTTTT.

This clonotype occurred a few times. The chain couples TRBV20-1 to TRBJ2-2, with D possibly being TRBD1 or TRBD2 (6 bases each). V was cut by 5 bases and J by 5 bases, with 15 bases left in between. Germline V CDR1 and CDR2: DFQATT, SNEGSKA (reference sequence). The CDR3 is 14 residues long. The CDR3 sequence is CSAPSKGGTGELFF. The DNA for the CDR3 is TGCAGTGCTCCCTCAAAGGGGGGAACCGGGGAGCTGTTTTTT.

This clonotype was seen many times. The genes are TRBV9 and TRBJ2-1; 11 bases are shared with TRBD2. Trimming took 3 bases from V and 5 from J; bases not matched to a gene: 4. CDR3 size: 15 residues. CDR1 and CDR2 from the germline V gene are SGDLS and YYNGEE. CDR3 amino acids: CASSARLAGNNEQFF. The CDR3 bases are TGTGCCAGCAGCGCCCGACTAGCGGGGAACAATGAGCAGTTCTTC.

This clonotype was detected only a few times. The genes are TRBV3-1 and TRBJ2-7; D is perhaps TRBD2 (6 bases). V gave up 4 bases and J gave up 7 bases, with 11 bases separating them. This CDR3 contains 12 residues. Germline V gene sequence: CDR1 LGHDT, CDR2 YNNKEL (reference sequence). CDR3 sequence reads: CASSPRREEQYF. The CDR3 DNA reads as TGTGCCAGCAGCCCCCGGAGGGAAGAGCAGTACTTC.

On this clonotype: One junction end disagrees with the germline gene, perhaps due to a read error. The V and J genes are TRBV9 and TRBJ1-4; D gene ambiguous. Germline CDR1 reads SGDLS; CDR2 reads YYNGEE. The CDR3 loop spans 15 amino acids. CDR3 protein: CASSPGLQPNEKPFF. The CDR3 coding sequence is TGTGCCAGCAGCCCAGGACTACAGCCGAATGAAAAACCGTTTTTT.

This clonotype was counted at least ten times. CDR3 loop: CASSEGDFTDTQYF. CDR3 nucleotides: TGTGCCAGCAGTGAAGGGGACTTCACAGATACGCAGTATTTT. The rearrangement joins TRBV2 to TRBJ2-3; D may be TRBD2 (6 bases). This CDR3 contains 14 residues. Trimming removed 1 base at V and 2 bases at J, with 7 bases between. Germline assignment: CDR1 SNHLY and CDR2 FYNNEI.

The sample holds many counts of this clonotype. The chain carries TRBV7-2 and TRBJ2-7; 10 nucleotides align to TRBD1. This CDR3 is built from 16 residues. Germline trimming cut 1 base from V and 0 bases from J; bases unmatched to any gene: 3. Per germline, CDR1 SGHTA and CDR2 FQGNSA. CDR3 DNA: TGTGCCAGCAGCTTAGGGACAGGGGGAGTCTCCTACGAGCAGTACTTC. It is translated as CASSLGTGGVSYEQYF.

This clonotype was counted only a few times. A read error is possible here, since a much larger clone lies one base away. The rearrangement uses TRBV27 and TRBJ1-5; maybe TRBD1 (5 bases). The CDR3 runs to 15 residues. V was pared by 0 bases and J by 1 base, with 7 bases between. Germline CDR1 MNHEY, CDR2 SMNVEV (reference sequence). This chain's CDR3 is CASSLSGHSNQPQHF. In DNA form, the CDR3 reads TGTGCCAGCAGTTTATCGGGGCACAGCAATCAGCCCCAGCATTTT.

This clonotype was recorded at least ten times. J is TRBJ2-3 and V is TRBV7-8, with TRBD1 identical over 7 bases. The CDR3 loop spans 19 amino acids. From germline, CDR1 is SGHVS and CDR2 FQNEAQ. Losses at the gene ends were 2 bases for V and 0 bases for J; bases not matched to a gene: 14. CDR3 sequence reads: CASSLLVGPDRPSTDTQYF. In nucleotides, the CDR3 is TGTGCCAGCAGCTTATTAGTAGGCCCGGACAGGCCGAGCACAGATACGCAGTATTTT.

This clonotype was seen repeatedly, ten times or more. The chain is built from TRBV20-1 and TRBJ2-7; TRBD2 might be the D (6 bases). V was shortened by 5 bases and J by 2 bases, with 16 bases between the two germline ends. Germline CDR1 is DFQATT and CDR2 is SNEGSKA (reference sequence). This CDR3 comprises 14 residues. The DNA of the CDR3 is TGCAGTGCTCCAGCGGGCGGGGCCGCCTACGAGCAGTACTTC. Protein product: CSAPAGGAAYEQYF.